This T cell receptor beta chain was retrieved from a study of OX40 agonist ivuxolimab in advanced cancers. Background on the whole study: The costimulatory receptor OX40 (CD134) was targeted by ivuxolimab, a fully human IgG2 agonistic monoclonal antibody. Among the approximately 50 dose-escalation patients, around 19 had hepatocellular carcinoma, about 15 melanoma, 9 renal cell carcinoma and 9 head and neck cancer. Prior anti-PD-1, anti-PD-L1 or anti-CTLA-4 therapy was permitted, and checkpoint inhibitors had been received by 30% to 40% of dose-escalation patients. A male proportion of almost 85% and a mean age of approximately 61 years, ranging from 23 to 79, were recorded for the dose-escalation cohort. The point of sequencing TCRbeta in the periphery was to test whether ivuxolimab changed TCR sequence diversity and drove clonal T-cell expansion. Intravenous ivuxolimab was administered to patients every 2 weeks at six dose levels: 0.01, 0.1, 0.3, 1.5, 3 and 10 mg/kg. The paper reports the monotherapy dose-escalation portion (N of about 54 patients) of the phase I ivuxolimab trial. Partial responses occurred in three dose-escalation patients, of whom one had hepatocellular carcinoma and two had cutaneous melanoma.

As concerns this clone: The clone's antigen remains unknown. Base qualities were left out, and no much larger clone turns up one base away.

Genomic DNA was isolated from the sorted cells so that the TCRbeta CDR3 region could be sequenced. The immunoSEQ Assay was used for sequencing of TCRbeta CDR3 regions. TCRdb retrieved this table from immuneACCESS and kept in-frame rearrangements only. Not all clones are present; in checked studies, unresolved V genes account for under half, and no reason is known for the remainder. The table for this sample lists about 110,000 clones; around 90% of them were counted only once. The top ten hold 0.95% to 1.5% of the sample. The trial excluded patients who had a history of autoimmune disease or were on systemic immunosuppression. Peripheral blood for TCR sequencing was drawn from every dose cohort at baseline, at cycle 4 day 1 and at cycle 7 day 1. Samples came from an open-label, multicenter, first-in-human phase I dose-escalation trial of ivuxolimab. Adults with locally advanced or metastatic melanoma, renal cell carcinoma, hepatocellular carcinoma or head and neck squamous cell carcinoma were enrolled in the trial. Before TCR sequencing, CD4+ T cells and CD8+ T cells from peripheral blood were sorted into separate populations.

General study outcomes and caveats: At doses of 0.1 to 3.0 mg/kg, clonal expansion of both CD4+ and CD8+ blood T cells was observed from baseline to week 6. In partial responders in the 0.1-3.0 mg/kg groups, normalized peripheral clonal expansion was found to be among the lowest, especially among CD8+ T cells. The antigen specificity of the peripheral T cells that underwent clonal expansion was not determined. After ivuxolimab, more expanded clones were found on average in CD8+ T cells than in CD4+ T cells. Low levels of normalized T-cell clonal expansion were also shown by some nonresponding patients.

From its cysteine to its phenylalanine, the CDR3 spans 15 amino acids. CDR3 DNA only is kept here, 45 bases in frame from base 1. Trimming at the junction amounts to 10 bases on V and 1 base on J, and the germline ends lie 16 bases apart. CDR1 MNHEY and CDR2 SVGAGI are derived from the germline V gene. The sequence came from an adult with an advanced solid tumor such as melanoma, head and neck, liver or kidney cancer. The chain joins TRBV6-5 to TRBJ2-2; the best D guess is TRBD1, with 6 bases matching. The specimen comprised CD4+ or CD8+ T cells sorted from blood, sampled in a trial of the OX40 agonist ivuxolimab. The nucleotide sequence is TGTGCCACCATCAGGGGCGGATTGAACACCGGGGAGCTGTTTTTT. Translated, it gives CATIRGGLNTGELFF.